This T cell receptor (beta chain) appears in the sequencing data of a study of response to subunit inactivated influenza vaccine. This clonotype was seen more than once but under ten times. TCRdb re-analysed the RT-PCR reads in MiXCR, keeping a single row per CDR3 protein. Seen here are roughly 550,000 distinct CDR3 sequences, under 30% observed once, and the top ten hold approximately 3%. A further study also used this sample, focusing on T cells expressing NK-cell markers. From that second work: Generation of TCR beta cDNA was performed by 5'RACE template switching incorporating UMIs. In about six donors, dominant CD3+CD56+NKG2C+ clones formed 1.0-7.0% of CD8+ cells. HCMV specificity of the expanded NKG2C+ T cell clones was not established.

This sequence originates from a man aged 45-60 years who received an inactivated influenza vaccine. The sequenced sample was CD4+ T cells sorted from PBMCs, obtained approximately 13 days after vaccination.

The CDR3 DNA reads as TGCGCCAGCAGCCAAGAGTGGAGTTACAATGAGCAGTTCTTC. As protein: CASSQEWSYNEQFF. The chain uses TRBV4-1 and TRBJ2-1; no clear D gene. Germline assignment: CDR1 MGHRA and CDR2 YSYEKL. V was cut by 0 bases and J by 4 bases, with 7 bases left in between. The CDR3 runs 14 residues.